This entry features one T cell receptor (beta chain) sequence. The antigen is unknown. Sequencing used immunoSEQ multiplex PCR; TCRdb keeps in-frame clones, though not all of them. The sample lists about 40,000 clones; more than 65% were seen once. The V end was cut by 7 bases, the J end by 2 bases, with 18 bases between. Per the germline V gene, CDR1 is SQVTM and CDR2 is ANQGSEA. This CDR3 spans 14 amino acids. The sample belongs to a study of vaccination effects on CD4 cells after COVID-19. Study overall: Post-vaccine draws lagged the second dose by a median of 72 days.

Scientists isolated CD4+ T cells after a roughly ten-day culture period ended. Each person got two doses of an mRNA SARS-CoV-2 vaccine, BNT162b2 or mRNA-1273. This clonotype was sampled from a human donor who received a COVID-19 vaccine. Specimen: CD4+ T cells from PBMCs cultured without peptide, collected after COVID-19 vaccination. This chain links TRBV29-1 with TRBJ2-7; D may be TRBD1 (6 bases). The chain's CDR3 is CSGKTGTPPYEQYF. As DNA, the CDR3 is TGCAGCGGAAAAACAGGGACCCCCCCCTACGAGCAGTACTTC.